This entry lists 24 T cell receptor beta chains sequenced from one sample in a study of control samples from healthy donors and cancer patients. Profiled with immunoSEQ multiplex PCR; TCRdb holds only in-frame clones, not every one. The sample contains about 150,000 clones, under 90% of which appear only once. The sample consisted of blood. These receptors came from a man aged 30-40 years in good health.

This chain joins TRBV14 and TRBJ2-2; D call uncertain. This CDR3 spans 15 amino acids. Germline lookup yields CDR1 SGHDN and CDR2 FVKESK. Trimming took 1 base from V and 5 from J, leaving 11 bases between them. CDR3 coding DNA: TGTGCCAGCAGCCAAGTGAAAAAGAGTACCGGGGAGCTGTTTTTT. Translating it yields CASSQVKKSTGELFF.

The chain combines TRBV7-2 with TRBJ1-1; perhaps TRBD1 as D (5 bases). Germline loops: CDR1 SGHTA, CDR2 FQGNSA. V lost 4 bases and J lost 1, with 7 bases in between. CDR3 length: 13 residues. The CDR3 DNA is TGTGCCAGCAGCTCGGGGCAGAACACTGAAGCTTTCTTT. It translates to CASSSGQNTEAFF.

CDR3 nucleotide sequence: TGTGCCAGCAGTGAAAGGCCAGCTACTAATGAAAAACTGTTTTTT. It is translated as CASSERPATNEKLFF. V and J are TRBV2 and TRBJ1-4, with no clear D. The CDR3 sequence is 15 residues long. CDR1 is SNHLY and CDR2 is FYNNEI in the germline V gene. The V gene lost 2 bases and the J gene lost 2 bases, with 9 bases spanning the gap.

This sequence joins TRBV19 and TRBJ1-4; TRBD1 agrees at 10 bases. The CDR3 sequence is 15 residues long. In germline, CDR1 is LNHDA, CDR2 SQIVND (reference sequence). Trimming at V came to 7 bases and at J to 3 bases, leaving 5 bases not matched to a gene. The CDR3 region is CASIGQGDSNEKLFF. The CDR3 region has the DNA TGTGCCAGTATCGGACAGGGGGATTCTAATGAAAAACTGTTTTTT.

The chain links TRBV10-3 to TRBJ2-6, with D possibly being TRBD2 (6 bases). The germline gives CDR1 ENHRY, CDR2 SYGVKD. The CDR3 runs to 15 residues. The ends were cut back, 6 bases at V and 0 bases at J, with 9 bases in the middle. The CDR3, as DNA: TGTGCCATCAGCGGGGGAACCTCTGGGGCCAACGTCCTGACTTTC. The encoded protein is CAISGGTSGANVLTF.

The genes are TRBV7-2 and TRBJ1-1; no definite D call. V shed 2 bases and J shed 3 bases, with 7 bases lying between them. The CDR3 extends over 13 amino acids. CDR1 and CDR2 from the germline V gene are SGHTA and FQGNSA. The chain's CDR3 is CASSLLGYTEAFF. The CDR3, as DNA: TGTGCCAGCAGCTTATTGGGATACACTGAAGCTTTCTTT.

The chain carries TRBV6-5 and TRBJ1-2; 9 bases are shared with TRBD1. The trim removed 5 bases at V and 4 bases at J, leaving 8 bases unmatched. CDR3 length equals 15 residues. From germline, CDR1 is MNHEY and CDR2 SVGAGI. This chain's CDR3 is CASSPGQGSSYGYTF. In nucleotides, the CDR3 is TGTGCCAGCAGTCCTGGACAGGGGAGTTCCTATGGCTACACCTTC.

V is TRBV9 and J is TRBJ2-7; D unclear. There are 13 residues in the CDR3. V lost 0 bases, J lost 5 bases, and 9 bases lay in between. CDR1 SGDLS and CDR2 YYNGEE come from the germline V gene. The CDR3 loop reads CASSVAFSDEQYF. The CDR3 DNA is TGTGCCAGCAGCGTAGCTTTTAGTGACGAGCAGTACTTC.

This clone was counted once. This rearrangement joins TRBV6-4 to TRBJ1-6; TRBD1 matches at 8 bases. CDR1 and CDR2 from the germline V gene are MRHNA and SNTAGT. J was trimmed by 3 bases and V by 10 bases; bases with no gene match: 8. The length of the CDR3 is 15 residues. CDR3 region: CAKDRDAYYNSPLHF. CDR3 nucleotides: TGTGCCAAGGACAGGGACGCCTACTATAATTCACCCCTCCACTTT.

The chain carries TRBV7-8 and TRBJ2-1; 12 bases line up with TRBD2. V shed 0 bases and J 8 bases; nucleotides not matched to a gene: 14. The germline gives CDR1 SGHVS, CDR2 FQNEAQ. The CDR3 contains 19 residues. CDR3 coding DNA: TGTGCCAGCAGCTTAGCGGAGGGACTAGCGGGTATAATGGGTTATGAGCAGTTCTTC. Protein sequence: CASSLAEGLAGIMGYEQFF.

This clone was recorded only once. The chain recombines TRBV4-1 with TRBJ2-5; possible D gene TRBD1, 6 bases. The CDR3 runs 16 residues. Germline V gives CDR1 MGHRA, CDR2 YSYEKL. With 0 bases removed from V and 0 bases from J, the gap between germline ends came to 11 bases. The CDR3 protein is CASSQDSGADQETQYF. In DNA form, the CDR3 reads TGCGCCAGCAGCCAAGATTCAGGGGCCGACCAAGAGACCCAGTACTTC.

The chain recombines TRBV6-2 or TRBV6-3 with TRBJ2-7; D uncertain. With 2 bases removed from V and 4 bases from J, the gap between germline ends came to 9 bases. The CDR3 is 13 amino acids. CDR1 and CDR2 from the germline V gene are MNHEY and SVGEGT. The CDR3 nucleotides are TGTGCCAGCAGTTACCCACGGATGTACGAGCAGTACTTC. Residues: CASSYPRMYEQYF.

The chain joins TRBV9 to TRBJ2-1; D could derive from TRBD1 or TRBD2 (5 bases each). This CDR3 region has 15 residues. The germline V gene has CDR1 SGDLS and CDR2 YYNGEE. Trimming pared 0 bases from V and 0 bases from J, leaving 7 bases between. DNA of the CDR3: TGTGCCAGCAGCGTAGGAGGGGCCTCCTACAATGAGCAGTTCTTC. As protein: CASSVGGASYNEQFF. The full variable domain, with the rest looked up from reference TRBV9 and TRBJ2-1, is DSGVTQTPKHLITATGQRVTLRCSPRSGDLSVYWYQQSLDQGLQFLIQYYNGEERAKGNILERFSAQQFPDLHSELNLSSLELGDSALYFCASSVGGASYNEQFFGPGTRLTVL.

The chain uses TRBV3-1 (or the pseudogene TRBV3-2) and TRBJ1-1; weak D call: TRBD1 (6 bases). The CDR3 runs 16 residues. CDR1 and CDR2 (germline): LGHDT, YNNKEL (reference sequence). Trimming left V 1 base short and J 14 bases short, with 26 bases between. The CDR3 region is CASSQGGIRAGAATFF. The CDR3 nucleotides read TGTGCCAGCAGCCAAGGGGGGATTAGGGCAGGGGCGGCGACCTTCTTT.

The rearrangement uses TRBV9 and TRBJ1-6; D is possibly TRBD1 (5 bases). The germline V and J ends were trimmed by 0 bases and 2 bases, with 6 bases remaining between them. Germline CDR1 SGDLS, CDR2 YYNGEE. The CDR3 covers 15 residues. CDR3 sequence: CASSVEGAYNSPLHF. In DNA, the CDR3 is TGTGCCAGCAGCGTAGAAGGGGCCTATAATTCACCCCTCCACTTT.

Only one count was recorded for this clone. Additional DNA sequences in this sample encode the identical CDR3. The gene calls are TRBV18 and TRBJ1-5; 9 bases are a match to TRBD1. The CDR3 has 16 amino acids. Germline values: CDR1 KGHSH, CDR2 LQKENI. The J segment lost 0 bases and the V segment lost 6 bases, leaving 6 bases of the junction unmatched. CDR3 nucleotide sequence: TGTGCCAGCTCCCCTGACAGGGGGTCTAGCAATCAGCCCCAGCATTTT. Protein product: CASSPDRGSSNQPQHF.

Concerning this clone itself: One base away lies a much larger clone, so this may be a sequencing read error. J is TRBJ2-7 and V is TRBV6-2 or TRBV6-3, with TRBD1 matching 7 bases. With V trimmed by 2 bases and J by 0 bases, 1 base remained unmatched. CDR1 and CDR2 (germline): MNHEY, SVGEGT. CDR3 length equals 14 residues. The CDR3 bases are TGTGCCAGCAGTTACGGGACAGCCTCCTACGAGCAGTACTTC. It codes for CASSYGTASYEQYF.

V gene TRBV11-3 combines with J gene TRBJ2-3; 7 bases agree with TRBD1. CDR3 length: 14 residues. Looked up from germline, CDR1 is SGHNT and CDR2 is YENEEA. J gave up 1 base and V 6 bases, and 4 bases lay outside the gene matches. The CDR3: CASSVTGGTDTQYF. The CDR3 nucleotides are TGTGCCAGCAGTGTAACAGGGGGCACAGATACGCAGTATTTT.

The rearrangement links TRBV5-6 to TRBJ2-2; D is possibly TRBD2 (7 bases). The germline V and J ends were trimmed by 4 bases and 2 bases, with 18 bases remaining between them. This CDR3 has 17 residues. Per the germline V gene, CDR1 is SGHDT and CDR2 is YYEEEE. This chain's CDR3 is CASSRGGGASNTGELFF. CDR3 bases: TGTGCCAGCAGCCGAGGGGGAGGGGCCTCAAACACCGGGGAGCTGTTTTTT. Full variable domain (rest looked up from reference TRBV5-6 and TRBJ2-2): DAGVTQSPTHLIKTRGQQVTLRCSPKSGHDTVSWYQQALGQGPQFIFQYYEEEERQRGNFPDRFSGHQFPNYSSELNVNALLLGDSALYLCASSRGGGASNTGELFFGEGSRLTVL.

The rearrangement links TRBV19 to TRBJ2-1; possible D gene TRBD2, 5 bases. CDR1 is LNHDA and CDR2 is SQIVND in the germline V gene (reference sequence). The CDR3 runs to 14 residues. The V and J ends lost 4 bases and 1 base respectively, with 8 bases between them. The CDR3: CASSRTESYNEQFF. The CDR3 region has the DNA TGTGCCAGTAGTAGGACTGAATCCTACAATGAGCAGTTCTTC. Full variable domain (outside the CDR3, taken from reference TRBV19 and TRBJ2-1): DGGITQSPKYLFRKEGQNVTLSCEQNLNHDAMYWYRQDPGQGLRLIYYSQIVNDFQKGDIAEGYSVSREKKESFPLTVTSAQKNPTAFYLCASSRTESYNEQFFGPGTRLTVL.

V and J are TRBV4-2 and TRBJ2-7; D possibly corresponds to TRBD2 (5 bases). Germline V CDR1 and CDR2: LGHNA, YNFKEQ. The CDR3 consists of 18 residues. V was cut by 0 bases and J by 2 bases, with 20 bases left in between. CDR3 nucleotides: TGTGCCAGCAGCCAAGACTCCCCTGAAGCGGTGATAACCTACGAGCAGTACTTC. Its translation: CASSQDSPEAVITYEQYF.

The chain uses TRBV6-5 and TRBJ1-2; 9 positions match TRBD1. This CDR3 has 14 amino acids. Germline CDR1 reads MNHEY; CDR2 reads SVGAGI. Trimming at V came to 6 bases and at J to 5 bases, leaving 7 bases not matched to a gene. The CDR3 loop reads CASSPDRGAYGYTF. CDR3 nucleotides: TGTGCCAGCAGCCCGGACAGGGGAGCTTATGGCTACACCTTC.

The V call is TRBV4-3, the J call TRBJ1-2, with unresolved D. Germline lookup yields CDR1 LGHNA and CDR2 YSLEER. This CDR3 region has 15 residues. The ends were cut back, 3 bases at V and 1 base at J, with 12 bases in the middle. The CDR3 bases are TGCGCCAGCAGCCAGCAGAGCCGGGATAACTATGGCTACACCTTC. It codes for CASSQQSRDNYGYTF.

CDR3 nucleotide sequence: TGTGCCAGCAGTTACTCGAGGGGTTCCTACGAGCAGTACTTC. Amino acids: CASSYSRGSYEQYF. The chain is built from TRBV6-5 and TRBJ2-7; the D gene could be TRBD1 or TRBD2 (5 bases each). The CDR3 has 14 residues. The V gene lost 0 bases and the J gene lost 1 base, with 7 bases spanning the gap. CDR1 is MNHEY, CDR2 SVGAGI, per germline.